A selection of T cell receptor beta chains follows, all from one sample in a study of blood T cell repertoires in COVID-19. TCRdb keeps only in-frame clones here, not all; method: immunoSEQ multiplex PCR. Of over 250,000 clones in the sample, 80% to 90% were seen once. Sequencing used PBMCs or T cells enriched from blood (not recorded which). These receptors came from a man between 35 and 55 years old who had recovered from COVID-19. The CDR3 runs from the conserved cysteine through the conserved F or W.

CASRKVPGDDEAFF	TRBV21-1	TRBJ1-1
CASRGQGAAGANVLTF	TRBV5-1	TRBJ2-6
CASSSTRQGVSYEQYF	TRBV6-5	TRBJ2-7
CASSLGSTPMNTEAFF	TRBV5-1	TRBJ1-1
CASSQTRTGVFSPLHF	TRBV4-2	TRBJ1-6
CASGAGAISNQPQHF	TRBV7-8	TRBJ1-5
CASTLGVEQFF	TRBV6-5	TRBJ2-1
CASTWDNSGANVLTF	TRBV6-5	TRBJ2-6
CAMGLAENTGELFF	TRBV10-3	TRBJ2-2
CASSLRGRNTGELFF	TRBV5-6	TRBJ2-2
CASRPTGTDTQYF	TRBV6-4	TRBJ2-3
CASSSTVDYNEQFF	TRBV5-1	TRBJ2-1
CASSQGPTLAGPYNEQFF	TRBV3-1/TRBV3-2	TRBJ2-1
CASQTQGVKGGYTF	TRBV19	TRBJ1-2
CASSPFRLPNEKLFF	TRBV28	TRBJ1-4
CASSQGTAGNTIYF	TRBV5-1	TRBJ1-3
CASGLVGSNTEAFF	TRBV3-1/TRBV3-2	TRBJ1-1
CASSVQDSYEQYF	TRBV9	TRBJ2-7
CASSMRTGSDEQFF	TRBV19	TRBJ2-1
CATSYYNEQFF	TRBV24-1	TRBJ2-1
CATHGQGLNTEAFF	TRBV6-5	TRBJ1-1
CASSQRGIGYEQYF	TRBV7-6	TRBJ2-7
CASSLVRGLDNEQFF	TRBV5-1	TRBJ2-1
CASRHRVSDTQYF	TRBV6-5	TRBJ2-3
CASSLANFPGNF	TRBV7-9	TRBJ2-5
CASSLRSLADTQYF	TRBV5-1	TRBJ2-3
CASSYVEGGVDTQYF	TRBV6-5	TRBJ2-3
CASSYSTGNGANVLTF	TRBV6-2/TRBV6-3	TRBJ2-6
CASGSPSGFGEQFF	TRBV12-5	TRBJ2-1
CASSPRRDYTGELFF	TRBV7-2	TRBJ2-2
CASSETGRETQYF	TRBV6-1	TRBJ2-5
CSVVAGGNEKLFF	TRBV29-1	TRBJ1-4
CASSLRGQAFF	TRBV12-3/TRBV12-4	TRBJ1-1
CASRAQGARYGYTF	TRBV6-5	TRBJ1-2
CASSLEAGPQHF	TRBV5-4	TRBJ1-5
CASSLDPGTGNTGELFF	TRBV11-3	TRBJ2-2
CASAKTGGGQPQHF	TRBV10-2	TRBJ1-5
CSAGGTGVAFF	TRBV29-1	TRBJ1-1
CASSFDSGTYTDTQYF	TRBV5-4	TRBJ2-3
CASSSTGEQYF	TRBV18	TRBJ2-7
CASSYSRAGVFEKLFF	TRBV6-5	TRBJ1-4
CASSYSGGGTRGSDEQYF	TRBV6-2/TRBV6-3	TRBJ2-7
CASSHRGPPEVAEQYF	TRBV4-1	TRBJ2-7
CASSSQLKDTQYF	TRBV21-1	TRBJ2-3